Each of the 5 T cell receptor beta chains below was sequenced from the same sample in a study of metastatic and nonmetastatic thyroid tumors. Treatment of any kind had been given to no patient before thyroid surgery. TCRdb re-clonotyped the PCR reads via MiXCR. The sample holds about 39,000 clones, around 20% seen once. The sequenced sample consisted of blood. The receptors shown here come from a female donor with papillary thyroid cancer or a benign thyroid nodule (not recorded which). Some clones in this sample may be carry-over from other donors' samples.

This clone appeared a few times. The chain combines TRBV7-2 with TRBJ1-5; D ambiguous. Between the trimmed V and J ends, which lost 4 bases and 9 bases, there was a span of 7 bases. Per germline, CDR1 SGHTA and CDR2 FQGNSA. The CDR3 has 11 amino acids. The CDR3 protein is CASSSDGPQHF. CDR3 sequence (DNA): TGTGCCAGCAGCTCGGACGGGCCCCAGCATTTT.

The chain recombines TRBV20-1 with TRBJ2-3; tentative D call: TRBD2 (5 bases). This CDR3 is built from 14 residues. The V gene lost 1 base and the J gene lost 5 bases, with 13 bases spanning the gap. In germline, CDR1 is DFQATT, CDR2 SNEGSKA (reference sequence). This chain's CDR3 is CSARVSASVDTQYF. In nucleotides, the CDR3 is TGCAGTGCTAGAGTTAGCGCCTCCGTAGATACGCAGTATTTT.

The V gene is TRBV28, the J gene TRBJ2-3, with D tentatively TRBD1 or TRBD2 (5 bases each). The V and J ends lost 9 bases and 2 bases respectively, with 24 bases between them. The CDR3 covers 17 residues. CDR1 MDHEN and CDR2 SYDVKM come from the germline V gene. In DNA form, the CDR3 reads TGTGCCAGAGTCCCGTCCGGAATAGAGGGGATCACAGATACGCAGTATTTT. Protein: CARVPSGIEGITDTQYF.

This clone was counted many times. This chain uses TRBV30 with TRBJ2-7, with no clear D. V lost 3 bases, J lost 1 base, and 7 bases lay in between. Germline V gives CDR1 GTSNPN, CDR2 SVGIG (reference sequence). The CDR3 consists of 12 residues. The CDR3 reads CAWRGASYEQYF. CDR3 coding DNA: TGTGCCTGGAGGGGCGCATCCTACGAGCAGTACTTC.

Comments on this clone: A read error may explain this, as a much larger clone is one base away. The chain carries TRBV14 and TRBJ2-1; TRBD2 might be the D (5 bases). Trimming took off 0 bases at V and 12 bases at J, with 15 bases between the two ends. The CDR3 has 14 amino acids. Looked up from germline, CDR1 is SGHDN and CDR2 is FVKESK. CDR3 in DNA: TGTGCCAGCAGCCAAGATCTCGGGGTCGGTGGGCAGTTCTTC. Translated, it gives CASSQDLGVGGQFF.